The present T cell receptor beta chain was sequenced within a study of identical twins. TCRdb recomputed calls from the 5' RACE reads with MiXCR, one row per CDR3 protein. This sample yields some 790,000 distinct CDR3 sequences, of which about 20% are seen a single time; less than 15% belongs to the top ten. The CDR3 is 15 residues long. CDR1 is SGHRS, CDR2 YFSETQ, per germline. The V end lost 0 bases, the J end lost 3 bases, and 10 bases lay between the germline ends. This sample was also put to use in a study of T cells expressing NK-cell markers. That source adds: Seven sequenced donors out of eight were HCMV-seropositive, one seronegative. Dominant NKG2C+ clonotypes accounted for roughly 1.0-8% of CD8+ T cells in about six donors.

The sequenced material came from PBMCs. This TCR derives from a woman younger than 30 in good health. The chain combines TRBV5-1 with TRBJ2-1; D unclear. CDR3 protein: CASSLEGSYYNEQFF. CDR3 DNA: TGCGCCAGCAGCTTGGAGGGCAGCTACTACAATGAGCAGTTCTTC.